This TCR beta chain came from a study of identifying expanded T cells in peripheral blood. V lost 3 bases, J lost 2 bases, and 7 bases lay in between. The CDR3 is 13 residues long. Germline CDR1 SGHVS, CDR2 FQNEAQ. In this sample, this clone turned up once. The assay was immunoSEQ multiplex PCR, and TCRdb's table has in-frame clones only and misses some. The sample contains 100,000 to 150,000 clones, 65% to 90% of which appear only once. The TCR sequence derives from a person aged 18 to 75 in good health. Sequencing input: blood. The V call is TRBV7-8, the J call TRBJ2-5; D call uncertain. The CDR3 spells CASSLGSQETQYF. CDR3 DNA: TGTGCCAGCAGCTTGGGCAGTCAAGAGACCCAGTACTTC.